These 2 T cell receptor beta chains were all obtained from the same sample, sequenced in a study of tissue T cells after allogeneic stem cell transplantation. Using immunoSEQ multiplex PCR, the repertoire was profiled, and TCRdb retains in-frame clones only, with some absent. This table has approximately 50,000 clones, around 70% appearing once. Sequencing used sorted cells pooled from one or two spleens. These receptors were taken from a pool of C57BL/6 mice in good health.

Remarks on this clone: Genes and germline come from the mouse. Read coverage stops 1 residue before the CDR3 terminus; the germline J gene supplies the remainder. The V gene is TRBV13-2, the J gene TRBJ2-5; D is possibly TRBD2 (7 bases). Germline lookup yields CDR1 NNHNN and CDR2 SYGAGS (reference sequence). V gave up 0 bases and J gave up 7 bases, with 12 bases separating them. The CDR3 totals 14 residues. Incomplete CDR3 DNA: TGTGCCAGCGGTGATGGGGGGGCGCGGAACACCCAGTAC. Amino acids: CASGDGGARNTQY. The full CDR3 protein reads CASGDGGARNTQYF.

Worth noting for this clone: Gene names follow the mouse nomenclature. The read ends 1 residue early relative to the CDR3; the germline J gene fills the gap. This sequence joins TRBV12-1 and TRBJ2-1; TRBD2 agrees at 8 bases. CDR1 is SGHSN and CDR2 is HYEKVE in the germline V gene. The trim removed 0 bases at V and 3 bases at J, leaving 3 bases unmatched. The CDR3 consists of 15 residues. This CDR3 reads CASSLELGGYAEQFF. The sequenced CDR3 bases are TGTGCCAGCTCTCTCGAGCTGGGGGGCTATGCTGAGCAGTTC.